This T cell receptor beta chain emerged from a study of response to subunit inactivated influenza vaccine. In TCRdb, the RT-PCR reads were re-called with MiXCR into one record per CDR3 protein. The table lists approximately 500,000 distinct CDR3 sequences, 10% to 15% of them singletons, with around 12% in the top ten. This clonotype was picked up a small number of times. This CDR3 has 19 amino acids. Per germline, CDR1 SGHRS and CDR2 YFSETQ. Trimming shortened V by 4 bases and J by 1 base, and 24 bases separated the two germline ends. The sequenced sample was PBMCs from blood, obtained more than 35 days after vaccination. This chain links TRBV5-1 with TRBJ2-1; D tentatively fits TRBD1 or TRBD2 (6 bases each). This receptor was taken from a middle-aged man who received an inactivated influenza vaccine. The CDR3 is CASSLPTRGETRSYNEQFF. For the CDR3, the DNA is TGCGCCAGCAGCCTCCCGACAAGGGGGGAAACCCGATCCTACAATGAGCAGTTCTTC.